This paragraph covers one TCR beta chain sequence. Its specificity is not known. In preparing the TRB cDNA libraries, 5' RACE with UMI labels was used. TCRdb reanalyzed the 5' RACE reads, giving one entry per CDR3 protein sequence and no DNA. With 140,000 to 150,000 distinct CDR3 sequences in the sample, the ten largest clones hold 0.25% to 0.3%. This entry is derived from a study of CXCR3-negative and CXCR3-positive naive CD8 T cells. The study, taken as a whole, reports: Naive subsets were similarly diverse, while memory CD8+ repertoires were much less diverse. Compared with CXCR3-negative naive cells, CXCR3-positive naive cells showed more hydrophobic TRB CDR3s.

Germline V gene data show CDR1 as SGHRS and CDR2 as YFSETQ. The CDR3 contains 16 residues. Material: naive CXCR3+ CD8+ T cells from blood. Subset denoted: CD45RO-CCR7+CD27+CD95- naive CD8+ T cells expressing CXCR3 (TNR3+). The gene calls are TRBV5-1 and TRBJ2-7. The origin of this receptor is a human donor in good health. Some clones in this sample may be carry-over from other donors' samples. CDR3 in amino acids: CASSLDAERGSYEQYF.